This TCR beta chain is drawn from a study of blood T cell repertoires in COVID-19. Study-level information: Samples representing acute and convalescent COVID-19 were sourced from the United States, Italy and Spain. PBMCs, B-cell-depleted T cells, or T cells were the source of the cDNA or gDNA that made up the material.

Authors' methods: Amplification from reference gene primers served as the basis for estimated nucleated cell counts. Sequencing used immunoSEQ multiplex PCR; TCRdb keeps in-frame clones, though not all of them. V and J calls and clone size are those listed in that table; D and trimming were worked out from the DNA. The repertoire has 150,000 to 200,000 clones, approximately 93% of them found once; the top ten carry 2%. Germline values: CDR1 SGHNT, CDR2 YYREEE (reference sequence). This CDR3 region has 13 residues. V was clipped by 0 bases and J by 4 bases, with 7 bases between them. Recruited during active infection, patients (from Seattle) were subsequently followed longitudinally.

The sample comprised peripheral blood. The chain uses TRBV5-4 and TRBJ2-5, with a weak D call TRBD2 (5 bases). The clonotype originates from a woman aged 60 to 75 with COVID-19, enrolled during active disease. The CDR3 sequence is CASSLDGRETQYF. DNA of the CDR3: TGTGCCAGCAGCTTGGATGGGAGAGAGACCCAGTACTTC.